Shown below are 25 T cell receptor beta chains from a single sample sequenced in a study of blood T cell repertoires in COVID-19. Measured with immunoSEQ multiplex PCR; TCRdb has only the in-frame clones, and not every one. The sample holds under 200,000 clones; about 85% are singletons and the top ten take about 14%. Source material: peripheral blood. The receptor source for this set is a woman between 65 and 79 years old with COVID-19, enrolled during active disease.

The chain is built from TRBV28 and TRBJ1-3, with 8 bases aligning to TRBD1. Unmatched junction bases numbered 7, after V lost 3 bases and J lost 0 bases. CDR1 and CDR2 from the germline V gene are MDHEN and SYDVKM. This CDR3 is 17 amino acids long. The CDR3 DNA follows: TGTGCCAGCAGTTTGACAGGGGCGCAGGGCTCTGGAAACACCATATATTTT. The encoded protein is CASSLTGAQGSGNTIYF.

This sequence joins TRBV28 and TRBJ2-7; D is perhaps TRBD1 (5 bases). V lost 7 bases to trimming and J lost 6 bases, with 13 bases between them. Germline-derived CDR1 and CDR2 are MDHEN and SYDVKM. CDR3 size: 12 residues. DNA for the CDR3: TGTGCCAGCACCCAAAGACAGAGCGAGCAGTACTTC. Amino acid sequence: CASTQRQSEQYF.

The chain carries TRBV6-5 and TRBJ2-7, with 7 bases fitting TRBD1. The CDR3 length is 14 residues. Germline V gene sequence: CDR1 MNHEY, CDR2 SVGAGI. J gave up 2 bases and V 6 bases, and 7 bases lay outside the gene matches. Here the CDR3 DNA reads TGTGCCAGCAGCGCCACTCAGGGGGCCTACGAGCAGTACTTC. Its protein is CASSATQGAYEQYF.

The chain combines TRBV5-1 with TRBJ2-5, with D possibly being TRBD2 (6 bases). Germline-derived CDR1 and CDR2 are SGHRS and YFSETQ. V shed 4 bases and J shed 5 bases, with 18 bases lying between them. This CDR3 has 15 residues. The CDR3 DNA sequence: TGCGCCAGCAGCGGGAAGGCGGGATCGAGTGAGACCCAGTACTTC. It yields the protein CASSGKAGSSETQYF. The variable domain in full, with the rest retrieved from reference TRBV5-1 and TRBJ2-5, is KAGVTQTPRYLIKTRGQQVTLSCSPISGHRSVSWYQQTPGQGLQFLFEYFSETQRNKGNFPGRFSGRQFSNSRSEMNVSTLELGDSALYLCASSGKAGSSETQYFGPGTRLLVL.

The V gene is TRBV2, the J gene TRBJ1-2; a weak D match, TRBD1 (5 bases). The V and J ends lost 4 bases and 4 bases respectively, with 13 bases between them. The CDR3 is made up of 14 amino acids. Germline V lookup: CDR1 SNHLY, CDR2 FYNNEI. CDR3 DNA sequence: TGTGCCAGCAGTGGGAGTGGAGGGGTCTATGGCTACACCTTC. It codes for CASSGSGGVYGYTF.

This chain uses TRBV19 with TRBJ1-5, with a possible D match to TRBD1 (5 bases). The CDR3 extends over 15 amino acids. In germline, CDR1 is LNHDA, CDR2 SQIVND (reference sequence). With 0 bases removed from V and 7 bases from J, the gap between germline ends came to 13 bases. The CDR3 sequence: CASSIDWQGRQPQHF. The CDR3 DNA is TGTGCCAGTAGTATAGATTGGCAGGGTCGACAGCCCCAGCATTTT.

The chain recombines TRBV5-6 with TRBJ2-7, with TRBD2 matching 9 bases. This CDR3 region has 16 residues. Germline CDR1 SGHDT, CDR2 YYEEEE. Trimming removed 2 bases from V and 2 bases from J; junction bases left unmatched: 8. The CDR3 coding sequence is TGTGCCAGCAGCTTCCTAGGCGGGGGGGGTCCCTACGAGCAGTACTTC. Protein sequence: CASSFLGGGGPYEQYF.

The table lists this clone with a few counts. This rearrangement joins TRBV2 to TRBJ1-2; D unclear. In germline, CDR1 is SNHLY, CDR2 FYNNEI. This CDR3 is built from 12 residues. V lost 2 bases to trimming and J lost 7 bases, with 8 bases between them. DNA for the CDR3: TGTGCCAGCAGTGAATCGAGTGGTGGCTACACCTTC. It encodes CASSESSGGYTF.

J is TRBJ1-1 and V is TRBV10-3; D is perhaps TRBD1 (5 bases). The V end lost 4 bases, the J end lost 2 bases, and 17 bases lay between the germline ends. The germline CDR1 and CDR2 sequences are ENHRY and SYGVKD. This CDR3 comprises 16 residues. The CDR3 region has the DNA TGTGCCATCAGTGTAGCAGGGCACCGTTTAAACACTGAAGCTTTCTTT. Protein product: CAISVAGHRLNTEAFF.

CDR3: CATSDRLAGVYNEQFF. The CDR3 coding sequence is TGTGCCACCAGTGACAGACTAGCGGGGGTATACAATGAGCAGTTCTTC. The chain carries TRBV24-1 and TRBJ2-1, with TRBD2 matching over 12 bases. The V and J ends lost 4 bases and 4 bases, in that order; junction bases with no gene match: 4. In germline, CDR1 is KGHDR, CDR2 SFDVKD. This CDR3 has 16 residues.

This chain uses TRBV2 with TRBJ2-2; D ambiguous. The CDR3 contains 12 residues. Trimming pared 3 bases from V and 6 bases from J, leaving 5 bases between. Germline CDR1 is SNHLY and CDR2 is FYNNEI. The CDR3 here is CASSDPPGELFF. The CDR3 nucleotides read TGTGCCAGCAGTGATCCTCCCGGGGAGCTGTTTTTT. Full variable domain (missing parts from reference TRBV2 and TRBJ2-2): EPEVTQTPSHQVTQMGQEVILRCVPISNHLYFYWYRQILGQKVEFLVSFYNNEISEKSEIFDDQFSVERPDGSNFTLKIRSTKLEDSAMYFCASSDPPGELFFGEGSRLTVL.

The chain carries TRBV30 and TRBJ1-1, with 12 bases fitting TRBD1. Germline CDR1 and CDR2: GTSNPN and SVGIG (reference sequence). V shed 2 bases and J 2 bases; nucleotides not matched to a gene: 6. The CDR3 is made up of 16 amino acids. The CDR3 is CAWSKGQGAINTEAFF. As DNA, the CDR3 is TGTGCCTGGAGTAAGGGACAGGGGGCAATCAACACTGAAGCTTTCTTT.

In its sample, this clone was seen once. The rearrangement links TRBV7-9 to TRBJ1-1; TRBD1 matches 7 bases. The germline V gene has CDR1 SEHNR and CDR2 FQNEAQ (reference sequence). With 5 bases clipped from V and 4 bases from J, the junction kept 10 bases outside the gene matches. The CDR3 covers 15 residues. The CDR3 sequence: CASSRPGYRGTEAFF. The CDR3 DNA follows: TGTGCCAGCAGCCGCCCCGGGTACAGGGGCACTGAAGCTTTCTTT. The complete variable domain, with remaining parts taken from reference TRBV7-9 and TRBJ1-1, reads DTGVSQNPRHKITKRGQNVTFRCDPISEHNRLYWYRQTLGQGPEFLTYFQNEAQLEKSRLLSDRFSAERPKGSFSTLEIQRTEQGDSAMYLCASSRPGYRGTEAFFGQGTRLTVV.

The chain employs TRBV9 and TRBJ1-5; possible D gene TRBD1, 6 bases. Germline V gene lookup returns CDR1 SGDLS and CDR2 YYNGEE. This CDR3 is 15 amino acids long. The ends were cut back, 0 bases at V and 2 bases at J, with 9 bases in the middle. CDR3 loop: CASSVGGHGNQPQHF. The CDR3 coding sequence is TGTGCCAGCAGCGTAGGGGGACATGGCAATCAGCCCCAGCATTTT.

This chain joins TRBV19 and TRBJ1-2; D may be TRBD1 (5 bases). CDR1 LNHDA and CDR2 SQIVND come from the germline V gene (reference sequence). V lost 3 bases and J 8 bases, leaving 16 bases between the germline ends. The CDR3 is 14 residues long. CDR3 DNA: TGTGCCAGTAGTATCGGCGGGGGAGGAGAGGGCTACACCTTC. Amino acids: CASSIGGGGEGYTF.

The chain has TRBV9 and TRBJ2-1, with 9 bases lining up with TRBD2. With 8 bases clipped from V and 8 bases from J, the junction kept 8 bases outside the gene matches. The CDR3 has 13 amino acids. Germline V gene lookup returns CDR1 SGDLS and CDR2 YYNGEE. CDR3 residues: CASGIAGEDEQFF. The CDR3 nucleotides read TGTGCCAGTGGGATAGCGGGGGAGGATGAGCAGTTCTTC.

The rearrangement links TRBV14 to TRBJ2-7; a possible D gene is TRBD1 (6 bases). Trimming took off 4 bases at V and 2 bases at J, with 9 bases between the two ends. Germline CDR1 SGHDN, CDR2 FVKESK. There are 13 residues in the CDR3. The CDR3 bases are TGTGCCAGCAGCCGGACAGTCCCCTACGAGCAGTACTTC. Translating gives CASSRTVPYEQYF.

The chain employs TRBV6-6 and TRBJ1-1, with 11 bases matching TRBD1. Germline CDR1 is MNHNY and CDR2 is SVGAGI (reference sequence). The CDR3 totals 18 residues. V dropped 5 bases and J dropped 5; count of bases not matched to a gene: 16. The CDR3 region is CASSPKGTGGPGRTEAFF. CDR3 DNA: TGTGCCAGCAGTCCCAAAGGGACAGGGGGACCGGGACGAACTGAAGCTTTCTTT.

The V call is TRBV28, the J call TRBJ1-2; D is unclear. V was pared by 2 bases and J by 3 bases, with 7 bases between. The CDR3 has 13 amino acids. The germline CDR1 and CDR2 sequences are MDHEN and SYDVKM. The CDR3 protein is CASSLPTYYGYTF. CDR3 DNA sequence: TGTGCCAGCAGTTTACCCACTTACTATGGCTACACCTTC.

The rearrangement links TRBV3-1 (or the pseudogene TRBV3-2) to TRBJ2-5, with D possibly TRBD2 on 6 matching bases. Germline loops: CDR1 LGHDT, CDR2 YNNKEL (reference sequence). With 4 bases removed from V and 9 bases from J, the gap between germline ends came to 15 bases. The CDR3 extends over 13 amino acids. The CDR3 DNA reads as TGTGCCAGCAGCCCACCAGGGCGGGGCGCCCAGTACTTC. Protein: CASSPPGRGAQYF.

V gene TRBV28 combines with J gene TRBJ1-5; 9 bases are shared with TRBD1. The CDR3 sequence is 15 residues long. Germline lookup yields CDR1 MDHEN and CDR2 SYDVKM. Losses at the gene ends were 5 bases for V and 0 bases for J; bases not matched to a gene: 2. DNA for the CDR3: TGTGCCAGCAGTCCGACAGGGGGTAGCAATCAGCCCCAGCATTTT. Protein: CASSPTGGSNQPQHF.

This clone is a singleton in its sample. The gene calls are TRBV25-1 and TRBJ1-4, with 9 bases identical to TRBD1. V dropped 0 bases and J dropped 1; count of bases not matched to a gene: 6. The germline CDR1 and CDR2 sequences are MGHDK and SYGVNS. The CDR3 has 18 amino acids. CDR3 in amino acids: CASSEYLGQGITNEKLFF. The CDR3 bases are TGTGCCAGCAGTGAATATCTCGGACAGGGGATAACTAATGAAAAACTGTTTTTT. Using reference TRBV25-1 and TRBJ1-4 for the parts outside the CDR3, the full variable domain is EADIYQTPRYLVIGTGKKITLECSQTMGHDKMYWYQQDPGMELHLIHYSYGVNSTEKGDLSSESTVSRIRTEHFPLTLESARPSHTSQYLCASSEYLGQGITNEKLFFGSGTQLSVL.

The J gene is TRBJ1-2, the V gene TRBV11-2; tentatively, D is TRBD1 (5 bases). Germline CDR1 is SGHAT and CDR2 is FQNNGV. The CDR3 covers 16 residues. V was pared by 1 base and J by 4 bases, with 16 bases between. Written as DNA, the CDR3 is TGTGCCAGCAGCTTAGTGGCGGCGGGGACCGCCTATGGCTACACCTTC. Translation: CASSLVAAGTAYGYTF.

The rearrangement joins TRBV14 to TRBJ1-3; D is uncertain. Germline V lookup: CDR1 SGHDN, CDR2 FVKESK. Trimming removed 2 bases at V and 2 bases at J, with 13 bases between. This CDR3 has 16 amino acids. The CDR3 spells CASSQTSGSAGNTIYF. The CDR3 coding sequence is TGTGCCAGCAGCCAAACCTCGGGGTCGGCTGGAAACACCATATATTTT.

The CDR3 region is CASSQVGVGTEAFF. For the CDR3, the DNA is TGTGCCAGCAGCCAGGTGGGAGTAGGCACTGAAGCTTTCTTT. The chain is built from TRBV5-4 and TRBJ1-1; D gene unclear. Germline CDR1 and CDR2: SGHNT and YYREEE (reference sequence). The length of the CDR3 is 14 residues. The V gene lost 4 bases and the J gene lost 4 bases, with 14 bases spanning the gap.